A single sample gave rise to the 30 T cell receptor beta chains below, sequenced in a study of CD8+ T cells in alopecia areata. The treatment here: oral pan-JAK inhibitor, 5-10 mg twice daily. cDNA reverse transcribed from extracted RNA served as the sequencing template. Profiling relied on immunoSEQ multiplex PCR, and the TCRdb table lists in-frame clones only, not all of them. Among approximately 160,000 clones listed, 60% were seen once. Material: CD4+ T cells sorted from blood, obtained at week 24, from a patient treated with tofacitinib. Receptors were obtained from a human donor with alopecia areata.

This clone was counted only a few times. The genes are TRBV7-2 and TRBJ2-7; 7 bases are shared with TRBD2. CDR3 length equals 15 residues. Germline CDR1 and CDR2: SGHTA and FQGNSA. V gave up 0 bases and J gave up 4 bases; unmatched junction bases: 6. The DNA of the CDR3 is TGTGCCAGCAGCTTAGCCGGTGGGGGGGGTTACGAGCAGTACTTC. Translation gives CASSLAGGGGYEQYF.

CDR3 nucleotides: TGCGCCAGCAGCTCAACAGGGCCCCAGTTATACTTC. Its protein product is CASSSTGPQLYF. This chain links TRBV5-1 with TRBJ2-7; possible D gene TRBD1, 6 bases. Trimming cost V 3 bases and J 13 bases, with 17 bases left between them. Per the germline V gene, CDR1 is SGHRS and CDR2 is YFSETQ. CDR3 length: 12 residues.

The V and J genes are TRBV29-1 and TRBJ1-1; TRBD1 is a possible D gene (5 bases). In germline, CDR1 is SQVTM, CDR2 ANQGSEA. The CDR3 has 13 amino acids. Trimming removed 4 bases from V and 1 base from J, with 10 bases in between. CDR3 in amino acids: CSVGRVGNTEAFF. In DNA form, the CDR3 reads TGCAGCGTTGGCAGGGTAGGGAACACTGAAGCTTTCTTT.

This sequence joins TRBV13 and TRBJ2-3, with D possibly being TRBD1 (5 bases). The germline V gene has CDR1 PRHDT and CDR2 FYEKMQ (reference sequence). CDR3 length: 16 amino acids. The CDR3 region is CASDRVPRQRGDTQYF. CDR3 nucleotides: TGTGCAAGCGATAGGGTCCCTAGACAAAGGGGAGATACGCAGTATTTT.

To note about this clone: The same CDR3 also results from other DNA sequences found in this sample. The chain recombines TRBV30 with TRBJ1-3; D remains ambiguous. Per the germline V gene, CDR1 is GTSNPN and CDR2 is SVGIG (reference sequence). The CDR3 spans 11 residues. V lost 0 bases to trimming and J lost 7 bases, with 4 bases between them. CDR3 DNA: TGTGCCTGGAGTGTACGGAACACCATATATTTT. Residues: CAWSVRNTIYF.

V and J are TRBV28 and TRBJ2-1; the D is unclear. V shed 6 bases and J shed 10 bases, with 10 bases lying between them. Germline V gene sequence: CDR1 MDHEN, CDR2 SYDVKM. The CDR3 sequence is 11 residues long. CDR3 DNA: TGTGCCAGCAGAACCCAACCCGAGCAGTTCTTC. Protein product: CASRTQPEQFF. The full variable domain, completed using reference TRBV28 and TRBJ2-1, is DVKVTQSSRYLVKRTGEKVFLECVQDMDHENMFWYRQDPGLGLRLIYFSYDVKMKEKGDIPEGYSVSREKKERFSLILESASTNQTSMYLCASRTQPEQFFGPGTRLTVL.

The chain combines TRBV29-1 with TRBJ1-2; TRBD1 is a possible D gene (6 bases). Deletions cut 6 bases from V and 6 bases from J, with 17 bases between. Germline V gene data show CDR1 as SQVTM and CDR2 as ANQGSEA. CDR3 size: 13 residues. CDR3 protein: CSVHPGGSNGYTF. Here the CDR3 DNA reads TGCAGCGTCCATCCGGGGGGCTCGAATGGCTACACCTTC. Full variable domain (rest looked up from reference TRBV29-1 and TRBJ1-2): SAVISQKPSRDICQRGTSLTIQCQVDSQVTMMFWYRQQPGQSLTLIATANQGSEATYESGFVIDKFPISRPNLTFSTLTVSNMSPEDSSIYLCSVHPGGSNGYTFGSGTRLTVV.

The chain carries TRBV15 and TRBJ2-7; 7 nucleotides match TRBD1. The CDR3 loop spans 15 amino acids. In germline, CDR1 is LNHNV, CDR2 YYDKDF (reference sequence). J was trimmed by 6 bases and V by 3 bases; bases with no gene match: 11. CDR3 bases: TGTGCCACCAGCAGCCCGGGACAGCGAGAGTTCGAGCAGTACTTC. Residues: CATSSPGQREFEQYF.

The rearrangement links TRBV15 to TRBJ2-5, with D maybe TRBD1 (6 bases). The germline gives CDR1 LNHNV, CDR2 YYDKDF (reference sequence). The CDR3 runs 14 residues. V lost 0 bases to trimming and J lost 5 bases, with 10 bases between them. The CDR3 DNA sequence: TGTGCCACCAGCAGAGAACAGGGTGGGGAGACCCAGTACTTC. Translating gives CATSREQGGETQYF.

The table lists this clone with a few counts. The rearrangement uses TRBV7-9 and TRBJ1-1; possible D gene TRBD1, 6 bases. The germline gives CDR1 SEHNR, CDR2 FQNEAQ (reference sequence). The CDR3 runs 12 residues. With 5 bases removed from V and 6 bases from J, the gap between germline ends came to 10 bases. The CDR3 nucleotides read TGTGCCAGCAGCCTCAGGGGCGCTGAAGCTTTCTTT. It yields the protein CASSLRGAEAFF.

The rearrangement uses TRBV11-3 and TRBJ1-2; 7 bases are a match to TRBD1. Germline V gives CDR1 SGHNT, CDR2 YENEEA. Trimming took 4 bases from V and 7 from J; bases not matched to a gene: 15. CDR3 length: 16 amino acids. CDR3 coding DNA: TGTGCCAGCAGCTCGGGAGTGGACAGGAGGAATGGTGGCTACACCTTC. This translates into CASSSGVDRRNGGYTF.

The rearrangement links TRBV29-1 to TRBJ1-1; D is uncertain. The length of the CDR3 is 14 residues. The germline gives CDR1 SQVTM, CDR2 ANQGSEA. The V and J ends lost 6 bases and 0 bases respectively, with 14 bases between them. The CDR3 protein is CSVIGGVVNTEAFF. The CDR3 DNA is TGCAGCGTGATTGGAGGTGTGGTGAACACTGAAGCTTTCTTT.

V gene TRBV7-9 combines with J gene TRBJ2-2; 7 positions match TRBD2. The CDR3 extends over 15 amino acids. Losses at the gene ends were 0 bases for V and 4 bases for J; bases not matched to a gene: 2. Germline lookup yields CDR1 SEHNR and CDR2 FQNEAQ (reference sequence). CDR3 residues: CASSLASGGTGELFF. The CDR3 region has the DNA TGTGCCAGCAGCTTAGCGTCGGGGGGCACCGGGGAGCTGTTTTTT.

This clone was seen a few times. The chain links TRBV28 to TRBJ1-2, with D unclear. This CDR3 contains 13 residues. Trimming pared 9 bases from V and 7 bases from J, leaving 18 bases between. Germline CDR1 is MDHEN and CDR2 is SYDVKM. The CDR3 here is CARSLGVEVGYTF. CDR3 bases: TGTGCCAGGAGCCTGGGCGTAGAGGTTGGCTACACCTTC.

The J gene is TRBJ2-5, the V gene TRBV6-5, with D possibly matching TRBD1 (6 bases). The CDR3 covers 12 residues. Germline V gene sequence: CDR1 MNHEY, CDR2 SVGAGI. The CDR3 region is CASRGGQETQYF. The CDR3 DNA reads TGTGCGAGCCGAGGGGGCCAAGAGACCCAGTACTTC.

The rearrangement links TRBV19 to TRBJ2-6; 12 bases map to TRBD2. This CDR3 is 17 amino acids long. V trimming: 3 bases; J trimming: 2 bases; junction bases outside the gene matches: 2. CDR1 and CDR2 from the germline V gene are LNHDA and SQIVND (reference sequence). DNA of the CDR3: TGTGCCAGTAGTATGGCTAGCGGGGGGGCTGGGGCCAACGTCCTGACTTTC. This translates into CASSMASGGAGANVLTF. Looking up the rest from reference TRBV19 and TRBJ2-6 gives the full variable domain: DGGITQSPKYLFRKEGQNVTLSCEQNLNHDAMYWYRQDPGQGLRLIYYSQIVNDFQKGDIAEGYSVSREKKESFPLTVTSAQKNPTAFYLCASSMASGGAGANVLTFGAGSRLTVL.

In DNA, the CDR3 is TGTGCCTGGAGTGATCTTAGTGGGTTCTACGAGCAGTACTTC. Translation: CAWSDLSGFYEQYF. V usage is TRBV30 and J usage is TRBJ2-7; D uncertain. In germline, CDR1 is GTSNPN, CDR2 SVGIG (reference sequence). V lost 1 base, J lost 3 bases, and 13 bases lay in between. The CDR3 spans 14 residues.

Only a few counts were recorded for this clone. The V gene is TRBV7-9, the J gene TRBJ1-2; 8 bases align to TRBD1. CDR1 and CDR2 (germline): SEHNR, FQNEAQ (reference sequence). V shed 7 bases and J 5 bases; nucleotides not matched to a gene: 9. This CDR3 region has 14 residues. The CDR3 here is CASTRTGPGYGYTF. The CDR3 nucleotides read TGTGCCAGCACTCGGACAGGGCCAGGGTATGGCTACACCTTC.

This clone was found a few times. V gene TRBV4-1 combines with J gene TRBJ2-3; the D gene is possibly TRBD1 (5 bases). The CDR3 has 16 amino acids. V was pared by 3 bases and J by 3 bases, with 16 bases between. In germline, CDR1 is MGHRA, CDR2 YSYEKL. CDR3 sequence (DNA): TGCGCCAGCAGCCAGCAGGTCGGACATAGTACAGATACGCAGTATTTT. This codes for CASSQQVGHSTDTQYF.

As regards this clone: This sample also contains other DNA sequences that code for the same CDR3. CDR3 coding DNA: TGCAGCGTTGAGCGGGGTAACACTGAAGCTTTCTTT. Encoded protein: CSVERGNTEAFF. This rearrangement joins TRBV29-1 to TRBJ1-1; no reliable D call. The V end was cut by 3 bases, the J end by 2 bases, with 7 bases between. The CDR3 has 12 amino acids. Per germline, CDR1 SQVTM and CDR2 ANQGSEA.

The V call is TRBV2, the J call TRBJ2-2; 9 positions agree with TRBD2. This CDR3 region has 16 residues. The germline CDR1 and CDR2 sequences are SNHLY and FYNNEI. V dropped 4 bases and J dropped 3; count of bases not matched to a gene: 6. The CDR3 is CASSVLAGEDTGELFF. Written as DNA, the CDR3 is TGTGCCAGCAGTGTGTTAGCGGGGGAAGACACCGGGGAGCTGTTTTTT.

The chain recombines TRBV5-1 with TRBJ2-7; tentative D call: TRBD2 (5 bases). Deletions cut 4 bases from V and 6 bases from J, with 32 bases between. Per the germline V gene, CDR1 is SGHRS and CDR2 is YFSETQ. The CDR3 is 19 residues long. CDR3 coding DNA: TGCGCCAGCAGCATAGCGCGATCAGACATACCAGGCCTAGTCGGCGAGCAGTACTTC. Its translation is CASSIARSDIPGLVGEQYF.

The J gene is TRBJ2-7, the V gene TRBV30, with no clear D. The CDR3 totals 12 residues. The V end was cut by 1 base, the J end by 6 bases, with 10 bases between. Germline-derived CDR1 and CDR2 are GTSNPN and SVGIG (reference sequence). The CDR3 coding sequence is TGTGCCTGGAGTGCGGTAGTTTCCGAGCAGTACTTC. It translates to CAWSAVVSEQYF.

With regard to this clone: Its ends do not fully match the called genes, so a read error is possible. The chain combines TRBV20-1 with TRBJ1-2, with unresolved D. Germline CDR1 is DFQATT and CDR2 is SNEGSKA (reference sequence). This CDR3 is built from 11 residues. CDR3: CSARDHPRTGF. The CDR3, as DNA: TGCAGTGCTAGAGATCATCCACGGACTGGCTTC.

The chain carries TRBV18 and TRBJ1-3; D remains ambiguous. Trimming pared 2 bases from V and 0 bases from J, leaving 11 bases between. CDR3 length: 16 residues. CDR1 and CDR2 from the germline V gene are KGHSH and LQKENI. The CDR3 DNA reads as TGTGCCAGCTCACCATACGACCGGAGCTCTGGAAACACCATATATTTT. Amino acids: CASSPYDRSSGNTIYF.

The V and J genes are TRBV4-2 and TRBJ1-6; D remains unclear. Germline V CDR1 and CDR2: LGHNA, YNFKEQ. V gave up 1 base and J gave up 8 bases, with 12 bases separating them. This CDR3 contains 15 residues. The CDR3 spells CASSQAEVGDSPLHF. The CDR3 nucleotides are TGTGCCAGCAGCCAAGCGGAGGTTGGGGATTCACCCCTCCACTTT.

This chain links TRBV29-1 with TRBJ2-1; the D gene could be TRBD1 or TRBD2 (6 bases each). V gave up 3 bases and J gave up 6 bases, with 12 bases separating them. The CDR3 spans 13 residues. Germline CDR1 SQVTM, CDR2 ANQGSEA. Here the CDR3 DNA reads TGCAGCGTTGACAGGGGAGGCTTCAATGAGCAGTTCTTC. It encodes CSVDRGGFNEQFF.

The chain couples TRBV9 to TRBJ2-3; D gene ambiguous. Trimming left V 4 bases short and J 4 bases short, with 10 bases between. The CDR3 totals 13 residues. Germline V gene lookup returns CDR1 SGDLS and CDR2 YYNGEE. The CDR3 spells CASSWSAADTQYF. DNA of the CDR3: TGTGCCAGCAGCTGGTCGGCAGCAGATACGCAGTATTTT.

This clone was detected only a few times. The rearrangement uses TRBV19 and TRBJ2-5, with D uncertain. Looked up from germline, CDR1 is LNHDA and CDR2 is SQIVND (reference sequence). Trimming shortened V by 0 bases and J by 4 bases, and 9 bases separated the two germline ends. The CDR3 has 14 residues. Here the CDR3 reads CASSIDGRAETQYF. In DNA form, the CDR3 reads TGTGCCAGTAGTATAGATGGACGGGCAGAGACCCAGTACTTC. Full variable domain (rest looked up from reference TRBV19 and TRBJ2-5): DGGITQSPKYLFRKEGQNVTLSCEQNLNHDAMYWYRQDPGQGLRLIYYSQIVNDFQKGDIAEGYSVSREKKESFPLTVTSAQKNPTAFYLCASSIDGRAETQYFGPGTRLLVL.

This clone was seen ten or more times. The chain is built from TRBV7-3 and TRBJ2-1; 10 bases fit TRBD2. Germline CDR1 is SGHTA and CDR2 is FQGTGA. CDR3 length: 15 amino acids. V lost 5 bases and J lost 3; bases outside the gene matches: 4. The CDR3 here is CASSPSGGVYNEQFF. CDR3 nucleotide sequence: TGTGCCAGCAGCCCAAGCGGGGGGGTCTACAATGAGCAGTTCTTC.